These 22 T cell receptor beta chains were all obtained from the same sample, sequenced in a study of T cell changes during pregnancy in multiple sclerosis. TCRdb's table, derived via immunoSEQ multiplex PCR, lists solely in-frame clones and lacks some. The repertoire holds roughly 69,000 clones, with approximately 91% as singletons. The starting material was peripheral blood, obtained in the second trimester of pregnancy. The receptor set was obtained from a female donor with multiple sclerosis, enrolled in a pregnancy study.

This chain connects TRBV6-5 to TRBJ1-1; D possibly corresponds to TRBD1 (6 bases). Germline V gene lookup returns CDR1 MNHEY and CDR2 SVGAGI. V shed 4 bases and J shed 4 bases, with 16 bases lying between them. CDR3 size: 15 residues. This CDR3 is CASSFHRARGTEAFF. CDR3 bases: TGTGCCAGCAGTTTCCACAGGGCGAGGGGCACTGAAGCTTTCTTT.

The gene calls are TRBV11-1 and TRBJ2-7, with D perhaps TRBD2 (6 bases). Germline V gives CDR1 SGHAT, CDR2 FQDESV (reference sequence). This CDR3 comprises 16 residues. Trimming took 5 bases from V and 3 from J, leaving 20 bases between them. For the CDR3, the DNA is TGTGCCAGCAGCCCCTGGGATGGGAGGATCCTCTACGAGCAGTACTTC. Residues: CASSPWDGRILYEQYF. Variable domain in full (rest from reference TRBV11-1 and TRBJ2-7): EAEVAQSPRYKITEKSQAVAFWCDPISGHATLYWYRQILGQGPELLVQFQDESVVDDSQLPKDRFSAERLKGVDSTLKIQPAELGDSAMYLCASSPWDGRILYEQYFGPGTRLTVT.

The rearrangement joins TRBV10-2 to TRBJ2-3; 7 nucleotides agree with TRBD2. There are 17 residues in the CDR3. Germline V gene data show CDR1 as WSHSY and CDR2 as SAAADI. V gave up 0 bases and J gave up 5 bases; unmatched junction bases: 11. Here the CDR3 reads CASSESSAGEWIDTQYF. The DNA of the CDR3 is TGCGCCAGCAGTGAGTCGAGTGCGGGAGAGTGGATAGATACGCAGTATTTT.

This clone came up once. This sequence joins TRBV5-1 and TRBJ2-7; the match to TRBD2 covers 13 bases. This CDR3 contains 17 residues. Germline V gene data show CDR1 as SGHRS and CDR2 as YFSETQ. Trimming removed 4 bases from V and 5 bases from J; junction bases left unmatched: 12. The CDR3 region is CASSLGLAGVGPHEQYF. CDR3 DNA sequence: TGCGCCAGCAGCCTCGGACTAGCGGGAGTAGGGCCCCACGAGCAGTACTTC.

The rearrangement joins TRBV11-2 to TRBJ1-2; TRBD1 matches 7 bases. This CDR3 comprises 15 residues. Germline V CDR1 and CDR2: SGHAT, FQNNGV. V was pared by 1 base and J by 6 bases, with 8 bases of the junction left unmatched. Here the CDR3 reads CASSLVGGQSDGYTF. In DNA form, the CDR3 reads TGTGCCAGCAGCTTAGTAGGGGGACAGTCGGATGGCTACACCTTC.

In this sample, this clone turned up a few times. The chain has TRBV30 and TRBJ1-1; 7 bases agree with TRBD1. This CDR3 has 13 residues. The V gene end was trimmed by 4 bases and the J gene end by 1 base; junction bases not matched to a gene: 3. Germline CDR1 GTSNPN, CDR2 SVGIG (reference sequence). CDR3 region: CAWTTGSNTEAFF. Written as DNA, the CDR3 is TGTGCCTGGACGACAGGGTCGAACACTGAAGCTTTCTTT.

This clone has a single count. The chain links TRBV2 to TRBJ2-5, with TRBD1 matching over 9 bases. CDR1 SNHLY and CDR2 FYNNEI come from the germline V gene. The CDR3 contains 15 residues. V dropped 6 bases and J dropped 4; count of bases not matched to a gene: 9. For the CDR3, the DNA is TGTGCCAGCAGCCAGGGACAGGGCTCTGGAGAGACCCAGTACTTC. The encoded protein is CASSQGQGSGETQYF.

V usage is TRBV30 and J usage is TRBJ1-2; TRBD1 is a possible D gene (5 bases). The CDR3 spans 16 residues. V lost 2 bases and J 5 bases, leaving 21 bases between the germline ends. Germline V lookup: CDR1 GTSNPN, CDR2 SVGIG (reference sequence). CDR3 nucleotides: TGTGCCTGGAGTCATGGCTTCGGGGGGGACTTATATGGCTACACCTTC. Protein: CAWSHGFGGDLYGYTF.

The CDR3, as DNA: TGTGCCACCAGCGACCGACAGGGAGGAGGTGAAAAACTGTTTTTT. Translated: CATSDRQGGGEKLFF. The chain employs TRBV15 and TRBJ1-4, with 7 bases aligning to TRBD1. V lost 5 bases and J lost 7; bases outside the gene matches: 10. The CDR3 runs to 15 residues. Germline values: CDR1 LNHNV, CDR2 YYDKDF (reference sequence).

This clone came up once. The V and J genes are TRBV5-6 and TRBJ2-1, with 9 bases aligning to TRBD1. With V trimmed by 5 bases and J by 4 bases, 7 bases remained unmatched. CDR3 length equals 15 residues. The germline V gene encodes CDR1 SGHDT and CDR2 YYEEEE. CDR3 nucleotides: TGTGCCAGCAGTAATTCCGGGACAGGGTACAATGAGCAGTTCTTC. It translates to CASSNSGTGYNEQFF.

The CDR3 loop is CASSSVPLAGVYEQYF. The DNA for the CDR3 is TGTGCCAGCAGCTCTGTCCCCCTAGCGGGAGTATACGAGCAGTACTTC. The chain links TRBV7-6 to TRBJ2-7; 10 nucleotides align to TRBD2. The CDR3 covers 16 residues. In germline, CDR1 is SGHVS, CDR2 FNYEAQ. V shed 4 bases, J shed 4 bases, and the junction held 10 bases outside the gene matches.

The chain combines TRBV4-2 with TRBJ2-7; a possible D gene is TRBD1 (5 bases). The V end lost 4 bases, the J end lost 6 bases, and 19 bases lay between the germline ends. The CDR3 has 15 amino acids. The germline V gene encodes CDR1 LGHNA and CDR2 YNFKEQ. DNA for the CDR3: TGTGCCAGCAGCCCGACGGCAGGGCAAACCGGCGAGCAGTACTTC. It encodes CASSPTAGQTGEQYF.

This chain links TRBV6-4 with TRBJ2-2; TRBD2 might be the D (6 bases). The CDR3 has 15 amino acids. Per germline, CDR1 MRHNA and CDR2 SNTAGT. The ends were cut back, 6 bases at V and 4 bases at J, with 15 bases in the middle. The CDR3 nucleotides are TGTGCCAGCAGCGGTGGGGAGGCGGGCACCGGGGAGCTGTTTTTT. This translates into CASSGGEAGTGELFF.

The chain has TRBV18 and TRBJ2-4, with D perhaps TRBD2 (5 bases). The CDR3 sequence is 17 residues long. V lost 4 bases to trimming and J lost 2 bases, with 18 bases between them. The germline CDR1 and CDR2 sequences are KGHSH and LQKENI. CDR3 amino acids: CASSLFGEIGTKNIQYF. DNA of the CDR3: TGTGCCAGCTCACTTTTTGGGGAGATCGGAACCAAAAACATTCAGTACTTC.

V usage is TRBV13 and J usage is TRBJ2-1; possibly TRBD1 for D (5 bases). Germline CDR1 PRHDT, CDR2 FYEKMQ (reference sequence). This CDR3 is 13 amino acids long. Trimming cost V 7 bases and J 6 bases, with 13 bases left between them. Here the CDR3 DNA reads TGTGCCAGCACCCCAGGGTACGGCAATGAGCAGTTCTTC. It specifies CASTPGYGNEQFF.

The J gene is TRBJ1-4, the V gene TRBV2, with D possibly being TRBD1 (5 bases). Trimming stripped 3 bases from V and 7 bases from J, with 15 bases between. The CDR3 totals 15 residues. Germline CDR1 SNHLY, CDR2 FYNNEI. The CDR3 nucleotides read TGTGCCAGCAGTGAGGAGGGGTTAACGGGTGAAAAACTGTTTTTT. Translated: CASSEEGLTGEKLFF.

The CDR3 DNA sequence: TGTGCCAGCAGCCAGAGCGGGAGTGGTGACGAGCAGTACTTC. It encodes CASSQSGSGDEQYF. V gene TRBV6-6 combines with J gene TRBJ2-7, with TRBD2 matching 8 bases. Germline assignment: CDR1 MNHNY and CDR2 SVGAGI (reference sequence). This CDR3 has 14 amino acids. V gave up 6 bases and J gave up 5 bases; unmatched junction bases: 9.

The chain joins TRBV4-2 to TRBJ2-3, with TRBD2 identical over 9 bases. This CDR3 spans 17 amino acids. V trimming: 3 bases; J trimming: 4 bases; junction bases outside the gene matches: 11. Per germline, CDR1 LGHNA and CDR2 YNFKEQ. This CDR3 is CASSHPQGLARADTQYF. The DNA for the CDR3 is TGTGCCAGCAGCCACCCCCAGGGACTAGCTAGGGCAGATACGCAGTATTTT.

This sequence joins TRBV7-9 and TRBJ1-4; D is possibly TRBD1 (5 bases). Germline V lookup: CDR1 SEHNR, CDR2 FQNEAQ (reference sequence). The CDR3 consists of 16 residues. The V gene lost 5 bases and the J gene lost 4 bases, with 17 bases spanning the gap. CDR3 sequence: CASSTPGGGFNEKLFF. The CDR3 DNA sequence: TGTGCCAGCAGCACCCCGGGCGGGGGGTTTAATGAAAAACTGTTTTTT.

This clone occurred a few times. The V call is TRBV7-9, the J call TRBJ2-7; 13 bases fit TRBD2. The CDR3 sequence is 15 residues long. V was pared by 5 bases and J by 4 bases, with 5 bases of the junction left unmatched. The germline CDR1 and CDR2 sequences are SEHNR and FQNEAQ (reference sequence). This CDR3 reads CASSPGLAGVYEQYF. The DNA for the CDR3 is TGTGCCAGCAGCCCCGGACTAGCGGGAGTTTACGAGCAGTACTTC.

DNA of the CDR3: TGTGCCAGCAACCCAGCGGGAGGGCCCTACGAGCAGTACTTC. This translates into CASNPAGGPYEQYF. The gene calls are TRBV6-5 and TRBJ2-7, with TRBD2 matching 10 bases. The J segment lost 2 bases and the V segment lost 7 bases, leaving 5 bases of the junction unmatched. This CDR3 has 14 amino acids. Germline V gives CDR1 MNHEY, CDR2 SVGAGI.

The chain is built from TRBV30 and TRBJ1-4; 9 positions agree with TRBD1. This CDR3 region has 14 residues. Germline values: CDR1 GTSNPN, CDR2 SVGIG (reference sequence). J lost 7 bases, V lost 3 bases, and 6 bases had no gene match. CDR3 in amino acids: CAWRAGQGGEKLFF. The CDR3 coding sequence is TGTGCCTGGAGGGCGGGACAGGGAGGTGAAAAACTGTTTTTT.